This entry lists 21 T cell receptor beta chains sequenced from one sample in a study of blood T cell repertoires in COVID-19. The repertoire was sequenced with immunoSEQ multiplex PCR; TCRdb's copy has only in-frame clones and lacks some. This sample has more than 350,000 clones; 70% to 90% occur once, and the top ten carry approximately 1.3%. Sequenced input: PBMCs or T cells enriched from blood (not recorded which). Receptors were obtained from a young woman who had been exposed to COVID-19.

Comment on this clone: The germline gene is not matched at one end of the junction; a read error may be the cause. The chain employs TRBV19 and TRBJ2-3; a possible D gene is TRBD1 (6 bases). This CDR3 has 15 residues. CDR1 LNHDA and CDR2 SQIVND come from the germline V gene (reference sequence). The DNA for the CDR3 is TGTGCCAGTAGGATAGGGGACAAAGCCACAGATACGCAGTATTTT. Its protein product is CASRIGDKATDTQYF. The variable domain in full, completed from reference TRBV19 and TRBJ2-3, reads DGGITQSPKYLFRKEGQNVTLSCEQNLNHDAMYWYRQDPGQGLRLIYYSQIVNDFQKGDIAEGYSVSREKKESFPLTVTSAQKNPTAFYLCASRIGDKATDTQYFGPGTRLTVL.

The CDR3 bases are TGTGCCACCAGTGATCACAGGGTGAACTATGGCTACACCTTC. Protein product: CATSDHRVNYGYTF. The V gene is TRBV24-1, the J gene TRBJ1-2, with a tentative D call TRBD1 (6 bases). CDR1 is KGHDR and CDR2 is SFDVKD in the germline V gene. The CDR3 runs 14 residues. V was clipped by 3 bases and J by 2 bases, with 9 bases between them.

The J gene is TRBJ2-1, the V gene TRBV7-9; 7 bases line up with TRBD2. The CDR3 runs 12 residues. Germline CDR1 is SEHNR and CDR2 is FQNEAQ (reference sequence). J lost 15 bases, V lost 3 bases, and 8 bases had no gene match. The CDR3, as DNA: TGTGCCAGCAGCTTTACTGGCTCGGGGGGGTTCTTC. Protein product: CASSFTGSGGFF.

This sequence joins TRBV6-2 or TRBV6-3 and TRBJ1-5; the match to TRBD1 covers 11 bases. The CDR3 is 16 residues long. Germline CDR1 is MNHEY and CDR2 is SVGEGT. V trimming: 1 base; J trimming: 5 bases; junction bases outside the gene matches: 4. CDR3 coding DNA: TGTGCCAGCAGTTACTTTGGACAGGGGGCATATCAGCCCCAGCATTTT. Protein product: CASSYFGQGAYQPQHF.

The chain is built from TRBV11-2 and TRBJ1-5; 8 nucleotides line up with TRBD1. The junction had 7 bases not matched to a gene; V was cut back by 5 bases and J by 4 bases. Germline V gene lookup returns CDR1 SGHAT and CDR2 FQNNGV. CDR3 size: 15 residues. CDR3 DNA: TGTGCCAGCAGCGCAGGACAGGGTATAAATCAGCCCCAGCATTTT. Residues: CASSAGQGINQPQHF.

The chain joins TRBV3-1 (or the pseudogene TRBV3-2) to TRBJ2-3, with 9 positions matching TRBD2. The V segment lost 1 base and the J segment 5 bases; nucleotides outside the gene matches: 4. There are 15 residues in the CDR3. Germline lookup yields CDR1 LGHDT and CDR2 YNNKEL (reference sequence). CDR3 sequence (DNA): TGTGCCAGCAGCCAAGTGAGCGGGAGGAGAGATACGCAGTATTTT. Its protein is CASSQVSGRRDTQYF.

The chain has TRBV5-1 and TRBJ1-1; a weak D match, TRBD1 (5 bases). This CDR3 is built from 13 residues. Germline lookup yields CDR1 SGHRS and CDR2 YFSETQ. V lost 4 bases and J 11 bases, leaving 18 bases between the germline ends. The CDR3 protein is CASSPQTQEWAFF. CDR3 bases: TGCGCCAGCAGCCCCCAGACACAGGAATGGGCTTTCTTT.

This clone has only one observation. The rearrangement joins TRBV18 to TRBJ1-3, with D uncertain. The ends were cut back, 2 bases at V and 0 bases at J, with 11 bases in the middle. Germline V gene lookup returns CDR1 KGHSH and CDR2 LQKENI. This CDR3 has 16 residues. The chain's CDR3 is CASSPIIANSGNTIYF. The CDR3 DNA is TGTGCCAGCTCACCAATTATAGCAAACTCTGGAAACACCATATATTTT.

V usage is TRBV6-6 and J usage is TRBJ1-2; TRBD1 matches at 8 bases. V dropped 7 bases and J dropped 8; count of bases not matched to a gene: 12. The CDR3 runs 14 residues. The germline V gene has CDR1 MNHNY and CDR2 SVGAGI (reference sequence). For the CDR3, the DNA is TGTGCCAGCACTCCTAGCGACAGGGGTGGCGGCTACACCTTC. Protein product: CASTPSDRGGGYTF.

The rearrangement links TRBV18 to TRBJ2-7, with TRBD1 matching 9 bases. This CDR3 is built from 13 residues. J was trimmed by 10 bases and V by 6 bases; bases with no gene match: 10. Germline lookup yields CDR1 KGHSH and CDR2 LQKENI. In nucleotides, the CDR3 is TGTGCCAGCTCCCCTCGGACAGGGGAAGACCAGTACTTC. Protein: CASSPRTGEDQYF. Full variable domain (missing parts from reference TRBV18 and TRBJ2-7): NAGVMQNPRHLVRRRGQEARLRCSPMKGHSHVYWYRQLPEEGLKFMVYLQKENIIDESGMPKERFSAEFPKEGPSILRIQQVVRGDSAAYFCASSPRTGEDQYFGPGTRLTVT.

This chain uses TRBV24-1 with TRBJ2-3; TRBD1 agrees at 7 bases. The CDR3 is made up of 15 amino acids. Losses at the gene ends were 3 bases for V and 6 bases for J; bases not matched to a gene: 8. From germline, CDR1 is KGHDR and CDR2 SFDVKD. CDR3 in amino acids: CATSDATDRLDTQYF. CDR3 DNA sequence: TGTGCCACCAGTGATGCAACGGACAGGTTGGATACGCAGTATTTT.

With regard to this clone: At one boundary the junction diverges from the germline segment, which might be a read error. The chain is built from TRBV5-1 and TRBJ2-1, with 9 bases aligning to TRBD1. The CDR3 sequence is 15 residues long. Germline CDR1 is SGHRS and CDR2 is YFSETQ. The CDR3 DNA sequence: TGCGCCAGCAGCCAGCCCGGGACAGGGTACAGTGAGCAGTTCTTC. Its translation: CASSQPGTGYSEQFF.

This rearrangement joins TRBV5-4 to TRBJ2-7; D ambiguous. Deletions cut 1 base from V and 3 bases from J, with 8 bases between. The CDR3 is 13 residues long. The germline CDR1 and CDR2 sequences are SGHNT and YYREEE (reference sequence). CDR3 nucleotide sequence: TGTGCCAGCAGCTTGCCCGAGTACTACGAGCAGTACTTC. Translation gives CASSLPEYYEQYF.

The rearrangement joins TRBV7-2 to TRBJ2-7, with TRBD2 matching over 16 bases. This CDR3 region has 16 residues. Trimming at V came to 4 bases and at J to 6 bases, leaving 6 bases not matched to a gene. Germline-derived CDR1 and CDR2 are SGHTA and FQGNSA. CDR3 protein: CASSSGLAGGQSEQYF. The CDR3 nucleotides read TGTGCCAGCAGCTCGGGACTAGCGGGAGGGCAATCCGAGCAGTACTTC.

The J gene is TRBJ2-7, the V gene TRBV12-3 or TRBV12-4, with 7 bases that match TRBD1. V lost 4 bases and J lost 3; bases outside the gene matches: 3. The CDR3 extends over 13 amino acids. The CDR3 coding sequence is TGTGCCAGCAGTTGGGACAGTCGCTACGAGCAGTACTTC. Protein product: CASSWDSRYEQYF.

In this sample, this clone turned up once. V gene TRBV27 combines with J gene TRBJ2-1; 14 bases line up with TRBD2. Germline-derived CDR1 and CDR2 are MNHEY and SMNVEV (reference sequence). This CDR3 is 15 amino acids long. V was pared by 5 bases and J by 15 bases, with 12 bases of the junction left unmatched. CDR3 in amino acids: CASSPTGLAGAPPFF. The CDR3 nucleotides are TGTGCCAGCAGTCCTACGGGACTAGCGGGGGCACCACCGTTCTTC.

The chain employs TRBV28 and TRBJ2-7; TRBD1 matches 8 bases. With V trimmed by 1 base and J by 2 bases, 13 bases remained unmatched. This CDR3 is 18 amino acids long. Germline CDR1 MDHEN, CDR2 SYDVKM. The chain's CDR3 is CASSLSRGRGAGTYEQYF. The CDR3 nucleotides are TGTGCCAGCAGTTTATCCAGGGGGCGCGGGGCAGGTACCTACGAGCAGTACTTC. The whole variable domain, remainder taken from reference TRBV28 and TRBJ2-7, is DVKVTQSSRYLVKRTGEKVFLECVQDMDHENMFWYRQDPGLGLRLIYFSYDVKMKEKGDIPEGYSVSREKKERFSLILESASTNQTSMYLCASSLSRGRGAGTYEQYFGPGTRLTVT.

The chain carries TRBV28 and TRBJ1-4; perhaps TRBD1 as D (6 bases). The CDR3 is made up of 19 amino acids. Germline values: CDR1 MDHEN, CDR2 SYDVKM. V dropped 6 bases and J dropped 0 bases, with 23 bases sitting between them. The CDR3 is CASSPPVGRGWSTNEKLFF. CDR3 coding DNA: TGTGCCAGCAGCCCCCCCGTCGGCAGGGGATGGTCAACTAATGAAAAACTGTTTTTT.

The V call is TRBV28, the J call TRBJ1-5; tentative D call: TRBD1 (5 bases). The germline V gene encodes CDR1 MDHEN and CDR2 SYDVKM. Trimming shortened V by 2 bases and J by 2 bases, and 13 bases separated the two germline ends. The CDR3 extends over 16 amino acids. The CDR3 DNA reads TGTGCCAGCAGTTTAGGGGGGAGGAATGGCAATCAGCCCCAGCATTTT. Its protein product is CASSLGGRNGNQPQHF. Complete variable domain (other parts from reference TRBV28 and TRBJ1-5): DVKVTQSSRYLVKRTGEKVFLECVQDMDHENMFWYRQDPGLGLRLIYFSYDVKMKEKGDIPEGYSVSREKKERFSLILESASTNQTSMYLCASSLGGRNGNQPQHFGDGTRLSIL.

V and J are TRBV7-3 and TRBJ2-1; the D gene is possibly TRBD2 (5 bases). Trimming removed 2 bases from V and 9 bases from J, with 17 bases in between. The length of the CDR3 is 15 residues. Germline V CDR1 and CDR2: SGHTA, FQGTGA. For the CDR3, the DNA is TGTGCCAGCAGCTTAGGACTCGTGAGCGTAGGTGAGCAGTTCTTC. This sequence encodes CASSLGLVSVGEQFF.

CDR3 in amino acids: CATSRDWTVGTGSTGELFF. The CDR3 DNA sequence: TGTGCCACCAGCAGAGATTGGACTGTCGGGACAGGGAGTACCGGGGAGCTGTTTTTT. The V call is TRBV15, the J call TRBJ2-2; 9 bases fit TRBD1. The length of the CDR3 is 19 residues. After removal of 0 bases from V and 5 bases from J, the junction contained 13 bases not matched to a gene. The V gene's germline CDR1 is LNHNV and CDR2 YYDKDF (reference sequence).